Below, one T cell receptor beta chain is given with its context. Its specificity is unknown. The data were obtained in a study of blood T cells in healthy people across ages. Study outcomes and limitations: Reliance upon unsorted PBMCs precluded definitive naive versus antigen-experienced comparison. More naive CD4+ cells and higher diversity were found in long-lived than in aged donors.

Between the trimmed V and J ends, which lost 6 bases and 3 bases, there was a span of 7 bases. CDR1 MNHNY and CDR2 SVGAGI come from the germline V gene (reference sequence). The CDR3 consists of 12 residues. Together with a sample-barcoded 5' primer, a J-beta primer mix was included in a second PCR lasting about 7 to 11 cycles. Using its own MiXCR run on the 5' RACE reads, TCRdb lists one record per CDR3 protein. The profile shows some 710,000 distinct CDR3 sequences, 35% to 60% of them singletons. This TCR was recovered from a man older than 75 in good health. The genes are TRBV6-6 and TRBJ2-3; D is undetermined. The sequenced sample was blood. Here the CDR3 DNA reads TGTGCCAGCAGGTACAGAACAGATACGCAGTATTTT. Amino acids: CASRYRTDTQYF.